Below, one T cell receptor (beta chain) is given with its context. Its target is not known. Recently diagnosed hyperthyroidism of less than 2 months' duration affected patients aged 18 to 65. Thyroid ultrasound, orbital computed tomography, clinical symptoms, and serum thyroxine and TRAb underpinned diagnoses. The data are from a study of T cells in Graves' hyperthyroidism and ophthalmopathy. Study-level background: Any treatment followed the collection of peripheral blood at initial diagnosis. General observations from the study: Model predictions of ophthalmopathy came a median about 6.3 months before onset.

V was trimmed by 9 bases and J by 1 base, leaving 13 bases between them. From germline, CDR1 is MGHDK and CDR2 SYGVNS. CDR3 size: 14 residues. Amplification yielded TCR beta CDR3 regions, with RNA transcripts as the source. Initially, a first-round RT-PCR of the TCR CDR3 employed the HTBI primer set. TCRdb processed the multiplex PCR reads anew with MiXCR; each CDR3 protein has one entry. The sample lists about 400,000 distinct CDR3 sequences, approximately 13% occurring once. V is TRBV25-1 and J is TRBJ2-1; TRBD1 might be the D (6 bases). The sequence derives from a woman aged 18 to 35 with Graves' hyperthyroidism. The specimen sequenced was blood. CDR3 DNA sequence: TGTGCCAGTAATCAGGGGCCTTCCTACAATGAGCAGTTCTTC. It encodes CASNQGPSYNEQFF.